This T cell receptor beta chain was sequenced during a study of blood T cell repertoires in COVID-19. Study as a whole: There were acute and convalescent COVID-19 samples, and they came from the United States, Italy and Spain.

Germline loops: CDR1 SGHNT, CDR2 YYREEE (reference sequence). CDR3 length: 14 residues. V shed 4 bases and J 5 bases; nucleotides not matched to a gene: 5. Per the original methods: Amplification with reference gene primers provided the estimates of nucleated cell counts. Some clones are missing from TCRdb's copy, which holds only in-frame ones; the method was immunoSEQ multiplex PCR. V and J calls and clone size are copied from that table; D and trimming were computed from the DNA. The repertoire holds 200,000 to 300,000 clones, with around 85% as singletons. The chain employs TRBV5-4 and TRBJ2-3, with 9 bases that match TRBD2. The receptor was isolated from a woman younger than 45 who had recovered from COVID-19. Sequencing was done on a sample of peripheral blood. The CDR3 DNA follows: TGTGCCAGCAGCCAGCGGGGGGCCCAAGATACGCAGTATTTT. Amino acid sequence: CASSQRGAQDTQYF.